One and the same sample provided the 3 T cell receptor beta chains below, sequenced in a study of Ad26.COV2.S vaccination and SARS-CoV-2 variants (dated by TCRdb to 2020 to 2023). The treatment or condition label corresponds to: approximately 18 received Ad26.COV2.S at low or high dose, single or two shots; roughly five received placebo; per-sample allocation not given. For vaccine and placebo recipients, repertoires were sequenced using samples collected on day 63 after the first injection. Library method: the immunoSEQ multiplex PCR assay. TCRdb retrieved this table from immuneACCESS and kept in-frame rearrangements only. Not all clones are present; in checked studies, unresolved V genes account for under half, and no reason is known for the remainder. The sample data list more than 300,000 clones, and around 89% of these were observed just once. The top ten clones comprise roughly 5% of the sample.

Sample: peripheral blood, taken in a trial of Ad26.COV2.S vaccine versus placebo. These receptors came from a person between 18 and 59 years old who received the Ad26.COV2.S COVID-19 vaccine or a placebo.

V and J are TRBV11-3 and TRBJ2-1, with TRBD2 as a possible D gene (5 bases). V shed 5 bases and J shed 0 bases, with 11 bases lying between them. Per germline, CDR1 SGHNT and CDR2 YENEEA. This CDR3 has 15 residues. The CDR3 loop is CASSPDSGSYNEQFF. As DNA, the CDR3 is TGTGCCAGCAGCCCGGACTCTGGCTCCTACAATGAGCAGTTCTTC.

The chain links TRBV13 to TRBJ2-7; TRBD2 matches at 13 bases. Germline CDR1 and CDR2: PRHDT and FYEKMQ (reference sequence). After removal of 5 bases from V and 6 bases from J, the junction contained 7 bases not matched to a gene. The CDR3 has 15 residues. The CDR3 DNA is TGTGCCAGCAGCCTCGGGACTAGCGGGACGAGCGAGCAGTACTTC. It encodes CASSLGTSGTSEQYF.

V gene TRBV11-3 combines with J gene TRBJ2-1; D remains ambiguous. V dropped 1 base and J dropped 8 bases, with 9 bases sitting between them. Germline V CDR1 and CDR2: SGHNT, YENEEA. The CDR3 totals 13 residues. Written as DNA, the CDR3 is TGTGCCAGCAGCTTAGGACGGTTCGATGAGCAGTTCTTC. It encodes CASSLGRFDEQFF.